This TCR beta chain was retrieved from a study of CD8 T cells in ankylosing spondylitis. General study findings and limits: For ankylosing spondylitis blood, a TCR beta motif of eight or nine highly homologous variants appeared characteristic. Disease-associated clones were reportedly significantly overrepresented in matched ankylosing spondylitis synovial fluid.

Concerning this clonotype: Its antigen is unknown.

For TCR beta, libraries came from quantitative 5'-RACE with molecular barcodes. Each CDR3 protein is one row after TCRdb ran MiXCR on the 5' RACE reads. The sample consists of 150,000 to 200,000 distinct CDR3 sequences, roughly 13% of them appearing once. The sequencing input was blood, either unsorted or a sorted T cell fraction (not recorded which). The source of this sequence is a female donor with ankylosing spondylitis or in good health (not recorded which).

The CDR3 bases are TGTGCCAGCAGCATGGAACAGGCCTACTTCGAGCAGTACTTC. Translation gives CASSMEQAYFEQYF. This sequence joins TRBV5-5 and TRBJ2-7; a possible D gene is TRBD1 (5 bases). This CDR3 has 14 residues. Trimming left V 4 bases short and J 6 bases short, with 17 bases between. CDR1 SGHKS and CDR2 YYEKEE come from the germline V gene (reference sequence).